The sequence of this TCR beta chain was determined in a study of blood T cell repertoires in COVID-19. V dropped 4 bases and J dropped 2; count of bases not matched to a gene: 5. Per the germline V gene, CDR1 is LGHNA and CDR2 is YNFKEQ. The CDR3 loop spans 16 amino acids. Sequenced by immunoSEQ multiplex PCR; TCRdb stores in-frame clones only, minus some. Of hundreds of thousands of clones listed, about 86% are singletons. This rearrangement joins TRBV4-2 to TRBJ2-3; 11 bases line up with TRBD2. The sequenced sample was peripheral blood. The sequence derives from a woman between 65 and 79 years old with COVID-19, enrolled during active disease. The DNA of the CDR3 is TGTGCCAGCAGCCTCTTAGCGGGGGGGGTCACAGATACGCAGTATTTT. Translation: CASSLLAGGVTDTQYF.